The 27 T cell receptor beta chains below all came from one sample that was sequenced in a study of T cell responses to AZD1222 COVID-19 vaccine. TCRdb's table, derived via immunoSEQ multiplex PCR, lists solely in-frame clones and lacks some. The sample carries around 99,000 clones, 87% recorded once. Source: peripheral blood, taken 28 days after the second AZD1222 dose. The receptors were gathered from an adult who received the AZD1222 COVID-19 vaccine.

This chain uses TRBV2 with TRBJ2-7, with D perhaps assigned TRBD1 or TRBD2 (5 bases each). The CDR3 is 13 amino acids. Trimming removed 6 bases at V and 3 bases at J, with 12 bases between. In germline, CDR1 is SNHLY, CDR2 FYNNEI. Here the CDR3 reads CASSGTSNYEQYF. For the CDR3, the DNA is TGTGCCAGCAGCGGGACCTCAAACTACGAGCAGTACTTC.

The V call is TRBV24-1, the J call TRBJ1-2, with 7 nucleotides matching TRBD1. The CDR3 has 13 residues. Per germline, CDR1 KGHDR and CDR2 SFDVKD. V lost 3 bases, J lost 10 bases, and 7 bases stayed unmatched. The DNA of the CDR3 is TGTGCCACCAGTGATCGCCGGGACAGTGCCTACACCTTC. It encodes CATSDRRDSAYTF.

This clone was recorded a few times. The chain employs TRBV5-1 and TRBJ1-4; D not resolved. The CDR3 loop spans 14 amino acids. With 0 bases removed from V and 4 bases from J, the gap between germline ends came to 7 bases. Germline loops: CDR1 SGHRS, CDR2 YFSETQ. CDR3 sequence (DNA): TGCGCCAGCAGCTTGGTTGACAATAATGAAAAACTGTTTTTT. It is translated as CASSLVDNNEKLFF.

The chain has TRBV6-5 and TRBJ1-2, with a weak D call TRBD1 (5 bases). The CDR3 has 14 residues. V dropped 2 bases and J dropped 4 bases, with 11 bases sitting between them. Germline V gene sequence: CDR1 MNHEY, CDR2 SVGAGI. The CDR3 DNA reads TGTGCCAGCAGTTACGGGGGGGGAGGCTATGGCTACACCTTC. Translation gives CASSYGGGGYGYTF.

The CDR3 DNA follows: TGTGCCAGTAGTGGCTCGCGGCGGGAGCTGTTTTTT. Translation: CASSGSRRELFF. V and J are TRBV19 and TRBJ2-2; D unresolved. Germline values: CDR1 LNHDA, CDR2 SQIVND (reference sequence). V was pared by 5 bases and J by 9 bases, with 10 bases between. This CDR3 has 12 amino acids.

This clone has just a few counts. This sequence joins TRBV5-1 and TRBJ2-5, with a possible D match to TRBD1 (5 bases). Germline CDR1 reads SGHRS; CDR2 reads YFSETQ. The V and J ends lost 0 bases and 7 bases respectively, with 13 bases between them. The CDR3 contains 14 residues. CDR3 residues: CASSLGRGLGTQYF. CDR3 bases: TGCGCCAGCAGCTTGGGAAGGGGTCTAGGGACCCAGTACTTC. Together with reference TRBV5-1 and TRBJ2-5, the CDR3 gives the full variable domain: KAGVTQTPRYLIKTRGQQVTLSCSPISGHRSVSWYQQTPGQGLQFLFEYFSETQRNKGNFPGRFSGRQFSNSRSEMNVSTLELGDSALYLCASSLGRGLGTQYFGPGTRLLVL.

The V gene is TRBV3-1 (or the pseudogene TRBV3-2), the J gene TRBJ2-7, with TRBD1 identical over 9 bases. V shed 1 base and J 4 bases; nucleotides not matched to a gene: 11. Germline CDR1 and CDR2: LGHDT and YNNKEL (reference sequence). This CDR3 has 17 amino acids. This chain's CDR3 is CASSQGTAGTGSYEQYF. The CDR3 DNA reads as TGTGCCAGCAGCCAAGGAACAGCCGGGACAGGGTCGTACGAGCAGTACTTC.

The rearrangement uses TRBV29-1 and TRBJ1-1; TRBD1 is a possible D gene (5 bases). The CDR3 consists of 12 residues. Trimming pared 7 bases from V and 1 base from J, leaving 10 bases between. Germline lookup yields CDR1 SQVTM and CDR2 ANQGSEA. The CDR3 nucleotides read TGCAGCGCCCCACAGGAGAACACTGAAGCTTTCTTT. As protein: CSAPQENTEAFF. Full variable domain (outside the CDR3, taken from reference TRBV29-1 and TRBJ1-1): SAVISQKPSRDICQRGTSLTIQCQVDSQVTMMFWYRQQPGQSLTLIATANQGSEATYESGFVIDKFPISRPNLTFSTLTVSNMSPEDSSIYLCSAPQENTEAFFGQGTRLTVV.

This clone was detected once. This rearrangement joins TRBV28 to TRBJ1-3; perhaps TRBD1 as D (5 bases). The V end was cut by 2 bases, the J end by 2 bases, with 7 bases between. Germline V gene sequence: CDR1 MDHEN, CDR2 SYDVKM. The CDR3 length is 14 residues. The CDR3 reads CASSLGHPGNTIYF. CDR3 nucleotides: TGTGCCAGCAGTTTAGGACACCCTGGAAACACCATATATTTT.

The genes are TRBV7-2 and TRBJ2-3; maybe TRBD2 (5 bases). Trimming left V 8 bases short and J 0 bases short, with 12 bases between. Germline lookup yields CDR1 SGHTA and CDR2 FQGNSA. The CDR3 has 14 residues. The CDR3 DNA is TGTGCCAGCCACCCACGGGGTAGCACAGATACGCAGTATTTT. Translated: CASHPRGSTDTQYF.

This chain joins TRBV28 and TRBJ1-3; tentatively, D is TRBD1 (6 bases). The CDR3 contains 15 residues. Germline CDR1 MDHEN, CDR2 SYDVKM. The V and J ends lost 5 bases and 4 bases respectively, with 15 bases between them. The CDR3 loop is CASSPPSTGGNTIYF. The CDR3 nucleotides are TGTGCCAGCAGTCCCCCGTCTACAGGGGGAAACACCATATATTTT.

This chain joins TRBV19 and TRBJ2-5; no definite D call. CDR1 is LNHDA and CDR2 is SQIVND in the germline V gene (reference sequence). V lost 10 bases to trimming and J lost 5 bases, with 14 bases between them. The CDR3 is 12 residues long. The CDR3 region has the DNA TGTGCCACCGACTCTTATATGGAGACCCAGTACTTC. It encodes CATDSYMETQYF. The whole variable domain, filled in from reference TRBV19 and TRBJ2-5, reads DGGITQSPKYLFRKEGQNVTLSCEQNLNHDAMYWYRQDPGQGLRLIYYSQIVNDFQKGDIAEGYSVSREKKESFPLTVTSAQKNPTAFYLCATDSYMETQYFGPGTRLLVL.

V gene TRBV11-2 combines with J gene TRBJ1-5, with D tentatively TRBD1 (6 bases). Germline CDR1 and CDR2: SGHAT and FQNNGV. The CDR3 has 15 residues. V was shortened by 0 bases and J by 6 bases, with 12 bases between the two germline ends. CDR3 DNA sequence: TGTGCCAGCAGCTTAGACCCAGGGGTTGGTCAGCCCCAGCATTTT. Protein sequence: CASSLDPGVGQPQHF.

The CDR3 is CSVEEDEQFF. DNA for the CDR3: TGCAGCGTTGAGGAGGATGAGCAGTTCTTC. The gene calls are TRBV29-1 and TRBJ2-1; tentatively, D is TRBD2 (5 bases). The CDR3 runs 10 residues. The germline V gene encodes CDR1 SQVTM and CDR2 ANQGSEA. V lost 3 bases and J 8 bases, leaving 5 bases between the germline ends.

The rearrangement uses TRBV28 and TRBJ2-7; D is undetermined. V dropped 6 bases and J dropped 1 base, with 13 bases sitting between them. CDR1 and CDR2 from the germline V gene are MDHEN and SYDVKM. The CDR3 runs 14 residues. The CDR3 bases are TGTGCCAGCAGAATAGCCGGTGTTTCCTACGAGCAGTACTTC. Encoded protein: CASRIAGVSYEQYF.

The chain joins TRBV19 to TRBJ1-2, with a weak D call TRBD1 (5 bases). Trimming removed 7 bases from V and 5 bases from J, with 29 bases in between. CDR3 size: 18 residues. Germline V CDR1 and CDR2: LNHDA, SQIVND (reference sequence). CDR3 DNA: TGTGCCAGTAAAGCACTGGCCCAGGGTGGCCCTCCTTCTTATGGCTACACCTTC. Its translation: CASKALAQGGPPSYGYTF.

This chain links TRBV28 with TRBJ2-2; D may be TRBD2 (7 bases). The CDR3 extends over 16 amino acids. Trimming took 2 bases from V and 7 from J, leaving 17 bases between them. Per the germline V gene, CDR1 is MDHEN and CDR2 is SYDVKM. Here the CDR3 reads CASSLSRGAMDGELFF. CDR3 coding DNA: TGTGCCAGCAGTTTAAGTCGGGGGGCCATGGACGGGGAGCTGTTTTTT.

V usage is TRBV27 and J usage is TRBJ2-7, with 8 bases that match TRBD1. Germline V gene data show CDR1 as MNHEY and CDR2 as SMNVEV (reference sequence). Losses at the gene ends were 3 bases for V and 7 bases for J; bases not matched to a gene: 26. The CDR3 totals 20 residues. The DNA for the CDR3 is TGTGCCAGCAGTTTTAAGAACCCGGCCAGGGGGCCACTCAAGGCGAGTGAGCAGTACTTC. It codes for CASSFKNPARGPLKASEQYF.

A few counts support this clone. The rearrangement links TRBV4-1 to TRBJ1-2; TRBD1 aligns across 7 bases. This CDR3 contains 13 residues. Germline CDR1 and CDR2: MGHRA and YSYEKL. J was trimmed by 8 bases and V by 3 bases; bases with no gene match: 6. As DNA, the CDR3 is TGCGCCAGCAGCCAGACAGGGTCAGACGGCTACACCTTC. Translating gives CASSQTGSDGYTF.

This chain joins TRBV28 and TRBJ1-5; D is unresolved. The CDR3 has 17 residues. Germline V lookup: CDR1 MDHEN, CDR2 SYDVKM. The ends were cut back, 7 bases at V and 3 bases at J, with 22 bases in the middle. CDR3 in amino acids: CASTFLRTASLNQPQHF. Written as DNA, the CDR3 is TGTGCCAGCACCTTCCTCAGGACGGCCTCCCTCAATCAGCCCCAGCATTTT.

V gene TRBV7-9 combines with J gene TRBJ2-1; D unclear. CDR1 SEHNR and CDR2 FQNEAQ come from the germline V gene (reference sequence). V shed 6 bases and J shed 0 bases, with 9 bases lying between them. The CDR3 is 14 amino acids. The CDR3 DNA sequence: TGTGCCAGCAGGCAGTACAGCTCCTACAATGAGCAGTTCTTC. Residues: CASRQYSSYNEQFF.

CDR3 coding DNA: TGCGCCAGCAGCTCTTCCAGCGCAACTAATGAAAAACTGTTTTTT. This encodes CASSSSSATNEKLFF. This chain joins TRBV5-1 and TRBJ1-4, with unresolved D. CDR3 length: 15 residues. V shed 3 bases and J shed 0 bases, with 9 bases lying between them. Germline values: CDR1 SGHRS, CDR2 YFSETQ.

The count of this clone is one. The chain links TRBV5-1 to TRBJ1-4, with D possibly TRBD1 on 5 matching bases. The V gene lost 3 bases and the J gene lost 3 bases, with 15 bases spanning the gap. The germline V gene encodes CDR1 SGHRS and CDR2 YFSETQ. The CDR3 is made up of 16 amino acids. The CDR3: CASSSTSGFPNEKLFF. CDR3 in DNA: TGCGCCAGCAGCTCCACATCAGGGTTCCCTAATGAAAAACTGTTTTTT.

The genes are TRBV19 and TRBJ2-5; D is unclear. CDR3 size: 14 residues. CDR1 is LNHDA and CDR2 is SQIVND in the germline V gene (reference sequence). Between the trimmed V and J ends, which lost 1 base and 1 base, there was a span of 7 bases. The CDR3 nucleotides are TGTGCCAGTAGTATAGGGAGCTTCCAAGAGACCCAGTACTTC. Amino acids: CASSIGSFQETQYF.

The chain recombines TRBV4-2 with TRBJ2-5; perhaps TRBD2 as D (5 bases). Germline values: CDR1 LGHNA, CDR2 YNFKEQ. The CDR3 loop spans 16 amino acids. The V end was cut by 5 bases, the J end by 5 bases, with 21 bases between. DNA of the CDR3: TGTGCCAGCAGCGGGATACGGGATTACGGCGGGGAGACCCAGTACTTC. Translating it yields CASSGIRDYGGETQYF.

The chain links TRBV28 to TRBJ2-7; D is unclear. The CDR3 totals 11 residues. Trimming removed 6 bases at V and 2 bases at J, with 5 bases between. CDR1 is MDHEN and CDR2 is SYDVKM in the germline V gene. CDR3 in DNA: TGTGCCAGCAGAAACACCTACGAGCAGTACTTC. Encoded protein: CASRNTYEQYF.

The chain recombines TRBV6-1 with TRBJ2-5; 8 nucleotides align to TRBD2. Germline CDR1 MNHNS, CDR2 SASEGT. The length of the CDR3 is 14 residues. Losses at the gene ends were 1 base for V and 3 bases for J; bases not matched to a gene: 1. CDR3 residues: CASSEEGLEETQYF. Written as DNA, the CDR3 is TGTGCCAGCAGTGAAGAGGGACTAGAAGAGACCCAGTACTTC.